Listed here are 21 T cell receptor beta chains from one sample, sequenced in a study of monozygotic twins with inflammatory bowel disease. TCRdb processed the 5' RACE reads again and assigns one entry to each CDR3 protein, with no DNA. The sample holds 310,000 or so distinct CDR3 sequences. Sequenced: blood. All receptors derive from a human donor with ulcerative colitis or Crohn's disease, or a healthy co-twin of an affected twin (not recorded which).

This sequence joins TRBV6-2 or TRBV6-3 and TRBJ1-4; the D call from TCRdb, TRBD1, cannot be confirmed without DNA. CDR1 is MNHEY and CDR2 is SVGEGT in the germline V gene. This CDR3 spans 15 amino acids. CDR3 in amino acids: CASSYAGQGGEKLFF.

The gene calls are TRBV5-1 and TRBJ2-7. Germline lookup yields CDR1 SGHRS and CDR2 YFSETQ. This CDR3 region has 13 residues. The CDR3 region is CASSQGPLYEQYF.

This chain's CDR3 is CAWSLLAGGRKTQYF. V usage is TRBV30 and J usage is TRBJ2-5; TCRdb lists TRBD2, though no DNA is available to test this call. The CDR3 has 15 residues. Germline V gene sequence: CDR1 GTSNPN, CDR2 SVGIG (reference sequence).

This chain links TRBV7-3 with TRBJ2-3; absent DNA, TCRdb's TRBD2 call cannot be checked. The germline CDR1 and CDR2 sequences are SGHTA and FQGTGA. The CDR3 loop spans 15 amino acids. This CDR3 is CASSLTGGYTDTQYF.

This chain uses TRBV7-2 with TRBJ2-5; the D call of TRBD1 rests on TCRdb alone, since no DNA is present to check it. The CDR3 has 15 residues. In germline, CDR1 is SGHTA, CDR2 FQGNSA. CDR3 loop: CASSFLGHPQETQYF.

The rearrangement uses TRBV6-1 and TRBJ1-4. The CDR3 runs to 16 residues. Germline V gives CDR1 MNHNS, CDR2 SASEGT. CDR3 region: CASRPYSATANEKLFF.

CDR3 region: CASSLGDVGTDTQYF. The chain uses TRBV5-1 and TRBJ2-3. The germline gives CDR1 SGHRS, CDR2 YFSETQ. The CDR3 covers 15 residues.

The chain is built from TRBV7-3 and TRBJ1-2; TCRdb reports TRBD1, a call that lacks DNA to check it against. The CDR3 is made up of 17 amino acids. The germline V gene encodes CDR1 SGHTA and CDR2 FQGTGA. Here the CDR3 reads CASSLNPGGVGSYGYTF.

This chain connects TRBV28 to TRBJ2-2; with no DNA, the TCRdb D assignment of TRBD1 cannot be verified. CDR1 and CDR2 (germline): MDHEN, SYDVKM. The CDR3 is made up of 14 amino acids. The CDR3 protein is CASSPDRDTGELFF. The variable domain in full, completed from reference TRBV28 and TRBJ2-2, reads DVKVTQSSRYLVKRTGEKVFLECVQDMDHENMFWYRQDPGLGLRLIYFSYDVKMKEKGDIPEGYSVSREKKERFSLILESASTNQTSMYLCASSPDRDTGELFFGEGSRLTVL.

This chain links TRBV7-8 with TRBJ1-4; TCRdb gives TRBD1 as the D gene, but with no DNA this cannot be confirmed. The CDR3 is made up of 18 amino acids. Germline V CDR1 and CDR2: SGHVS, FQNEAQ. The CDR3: CASSIRGQGIATNEKLFF.

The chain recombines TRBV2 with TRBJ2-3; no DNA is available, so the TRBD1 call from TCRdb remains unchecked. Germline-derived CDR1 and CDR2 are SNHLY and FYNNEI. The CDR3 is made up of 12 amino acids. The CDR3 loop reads CASIRGGGTQYF.

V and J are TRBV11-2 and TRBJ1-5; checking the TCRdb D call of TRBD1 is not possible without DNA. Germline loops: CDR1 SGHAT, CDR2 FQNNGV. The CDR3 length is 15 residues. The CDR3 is CASSQDRGRNQPQHF.

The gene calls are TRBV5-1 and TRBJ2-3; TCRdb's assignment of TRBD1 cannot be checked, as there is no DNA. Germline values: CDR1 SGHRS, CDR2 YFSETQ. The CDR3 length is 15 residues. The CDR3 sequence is CASSLGDRSGDTQYF.

The CDR3 spells CATSRGGRGETDTQYF. The rearrangement links TRBV15 to TRBJ2-3; TCRdb picks TRBD2, but there is no DNA to check that call. The CDR3 sequence is 16 residues long. The germline CDR1 and CDR2 sequences are LNHNV and YYDKDF (reference sequence).

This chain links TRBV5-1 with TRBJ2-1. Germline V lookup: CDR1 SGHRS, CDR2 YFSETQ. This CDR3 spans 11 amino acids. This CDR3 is CAREPDNEQFF.

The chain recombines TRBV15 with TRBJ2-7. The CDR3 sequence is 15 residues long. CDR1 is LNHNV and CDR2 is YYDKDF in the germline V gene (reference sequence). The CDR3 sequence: CATSRVLGDSYEQYF.

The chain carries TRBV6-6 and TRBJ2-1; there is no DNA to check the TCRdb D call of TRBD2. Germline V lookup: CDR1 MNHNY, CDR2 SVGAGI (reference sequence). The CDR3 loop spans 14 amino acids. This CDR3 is CASSPSGRAGEQFF.

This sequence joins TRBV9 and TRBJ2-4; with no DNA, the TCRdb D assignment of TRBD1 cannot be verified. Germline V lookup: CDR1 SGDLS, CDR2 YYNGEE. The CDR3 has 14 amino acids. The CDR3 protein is CASSAWDRADMQYF.

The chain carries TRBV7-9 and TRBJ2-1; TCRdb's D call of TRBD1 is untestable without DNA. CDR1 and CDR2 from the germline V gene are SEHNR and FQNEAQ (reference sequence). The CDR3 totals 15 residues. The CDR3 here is CASSLEAGVYNEQFF.

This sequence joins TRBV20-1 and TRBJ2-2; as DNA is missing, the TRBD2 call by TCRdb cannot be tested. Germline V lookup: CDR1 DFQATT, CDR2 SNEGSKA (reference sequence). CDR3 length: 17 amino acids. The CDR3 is CSVLAGGASLSTGELFF.

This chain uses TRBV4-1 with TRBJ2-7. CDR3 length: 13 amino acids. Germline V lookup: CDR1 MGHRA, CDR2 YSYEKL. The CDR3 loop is CASSQQLLFEQYF.